This T cell receptor (beta chain) emerged from a study of blood T cell repertoires in COVID-19. Overall study context: In each case, the material was cDNA or gDNA derived from T cells, B-cell-depleted T cells, or PBMCs.

The CDR3 loop spans 15 amino acids. The germline V gene has CDR1 MDHEN and CDR2 SYDVKM. V gave up 0 bases and J gave up 3 bases, with 12 bases separating them. Assay used: immunoSEQ multiplex PCR; TCRdb lists only in-frame clones, some missing. Among around 300,000 clones listed, under 90% were seen once. Material for sequencing was peripheral blood. V usage is TRBV28 and J usage is TRBJ2-7; D possibly corresponds to TRBD1 (6 bases). The receptor comes from a woman aged 40-49 years who had recovered from COVID-19. This CDR3 is CASSLWGASLYEQYF. Here the CDR3 DNA reads TGTGCCAGCAGTTTATGGGGGGCGTCACTCTACGAGCAGTACTTC.